This is a list of T cell receptor beta chains from one sample in a study of shared clonotypes between healthy human individuals. Profiling relied on immunoSEQ multiplex PCR, and the TCRdb table lists in-frame clones only, not all of them. The table records 300,000 to 350,000 clones, around four fifths of them present only once. Sequencing input: memory CD4+ T cells sorted from blood. These TCRs come from a man under 40 in good health. Both conserved end residues are part of each CDR3. The order of the fields is J gene, D gene, V gene, clone size, CDR3 protein, CDR3 DNA. D genes are given only for firm matches. For some rows the clone size is stated as once, few or many, or as a class when expanded; others skip it.

TRBJ2-7 - TRBV28 - CASSLFQVSYEQYF TGTGCCAGCAGTTTATTTCAGGTCTCCTACGAGCAGTACTTC
TRBJ2-1 - TRBV6-1 few CASSGPRYNEQFF TGTGCCAGCAGTGGCCCTCGGTACAATGAGCAGTTCTTC
TRBJ2-5 - TRBV18 - CASSPPRLGGGAETQYF TGTGCCAGCTCACCACCACGGTTGGGTGGGGGCGCGGAGACCCAGTACTTC
TRBJ1-1 - TRBV2 - CASSQTFEAFF TGTGCCAGCAGTCAAACCTTTGAAGCTTTCTTT
TRBJ2-7 TRBD2 TRBV4-2 - CASSHLLAGGPVGPKYEQYF TGTGCCAGCAGCCATCTCCTAGCGGGAGGACCGGTTGGACCGAAATACGAGCAGTACTTC
TRBJ2-7 - TRBV5-8 - CASSLQVHPENHYEQYF TGTGCCAGCAGCTTGCAAGTCCACCCGGAAAATCACTACGAGCAGTACTTC
TRBJ1-4 - TRBV11-2 - CASSLGITGSSWEKLFF TGTGCCAGCAGCTTGGGAATAACGGGCTCGAGCTGGGAAAAACTGTTTTTT
TRBJ2-2 TRBD2 TRBV4-2 - CASSQGGFGSGTTRELFF TGTGCCAGCAGCCAAGGCGGGTTCGGTAGCGGGACCACACGGGAGCTGTTTTTT
TRBJ2-1 TRBD2 TRBV4-2 - CASSQELAGLFNEQFF TGTGCCAGCAGCCAAGAGCTAGCGGGTCTGTTCAATGAGCAGTTCTTC
TRBJ2-7 TRBD1 TRBV4-2 few CASSQGDRGDYEQYF TGTGCCAGCAGCCAAGGGGACAGGGGGGACTACGAGCAGTACTTC
TRBJ2-7 TRBD1 TRBV6-1 - CASSESIGTGLNEQYF TGTGCCAGCAGTGAATCCATCGGGACAGGGCTGAACGAGCAGTACTTC
TRBJ2-2 - TRBV6-5 - CASTDDSLGTGELFF TGTGCCAGCACCGACGACAGCCTGGGGACCGGGGAGCTGTTTTTT
TRBJ2-5 TRBD2 TRBV7-4 - CASHRASGQETQYF TGTGCCAGCCACCGGGCTAGCGGACAAGAGACCCAGTACTTC
TRBJ2-5 - TRBV10-2 - CASNSRAQYMTQYF TGCGCCAGCAACTCCAGGGCCCAATATATGACCCAGTACTTC
TRBJ2-1 TRBD2 TRBV5-1 - CASSLVGSGGYNEQFF TGCGCCAGCAGCTTGGTAGGTAGCGGGGGGTACAATGAGCAGTTCTTC
TRBJ2-7 - TRBV29-1 few CSVARGAESHEQYF TGCAGCGTTGCGCGTGGGGCAGAGTCCCACGAGCAGTACTTC